These 5 T cell receptor beta chains were all obtained from the same sample, sequenced in a study of glioma-infiltrating T cells. The iRepertoire nested amplicon-rescue multiplex PCR amplified TCR alpha and beta CDR3s from RNA. MiXCR was run by TCRdb on the multiplex PCR reads, yielding one entry per CDR3 protein. Of around 190,000 distinct CDR3 sequences in the sample, around 42% are singletons; the top ten hold roughly 5.4%. Sequencing was carried out using glioma tissue, nonneoplastic brain tissue, or PBMCs (not recorded which). The receptors were sampled from a human donor with low-grade glioma or glioblastoma, undergoing nonglioma brain surgery, or in good health (not recorded which).

This chain connects TRBV2 to TRBJ2-3; 7 bases map to TRBD2. In germline, CDR1 is SNHLY, CDR2 FYNNEI. Trimming at V came to 4 bases and at J to 2 bases, leaving 9 bases not matched to a gene. The length of the CDR3 is 16 residues. In nucleotides, the CDR3 is TGTGCCAGCAGTGCCCCGGGGGGAGGAATCACAGATACGCAGTATTTT. It yields the protein CASSAPGGGITDTQYF.

About this clonotype: A much bigger clone sits one base away, suggesting this may be a read error. This chain connects TRBV7-9 to TRBJ2-3; a weak D match, TRBD1 (6 bases). CDR1 is SEHNR, CDR2 FQNEAQ, per germline (reference sequence). V was pared by 1 base and J by 5 bases, with 10 bases between. The CDR3 runs to 14 residues. DNA for the CDR3: TGTGCCAGCAGCTTAGGCCTGGACAGAGATACGCAGTATTTT. Protein sequence: CASSLGLDRDTQYF.

The sample holds many counts of this clonotype. The V and J genes are TRBV6-1 and TRBJ2-1, with a possible D match to TRBD2 (6 bases). The ends were cut back, 8 bases at V and 8 bases at J, with 19 bases in the middle. This CDR3 is 14 amino acids long. Germline assignment: CDR1 MNHNS and CDR2 SASEGT. The DNA for the CDR3 is TGTGCCAGCGGGCGGGATACAGGCGTCTATGAGCAGTTCTTC. It codes for CASGRDTGVYEQFF.

The chain couples TRBV29-1 to TRBJ2-7, with TRBD2 matching over 7 bases. Germline V gene data show CDR1 as SQVTM and CDR2 as ANQGSEA. J gave up 7 bases and V 6 bases, and 12 bases lay outside the gene matches. The CDR3 has 13 residues. Here the CDR3 DNA reads TGCAGCGTACGCCCGGGACCCGGGGGGGAGCAGTACTTC. It specifies CSVRPGPGGEQYF.

The CDR3 here is CASSPQYPENTGELFF. The CDR3 DNA reads as TGTGCCAGCTCACCACAATACCCTGAGAACACCGGGGAGCTGTTTTTT. The rearrangement links TRBV18 to TRBJ2-2; no reliable D call. Germline loops: CDR1 KGHSH, CDR2 LQKENI. Trimming took 1 base from V and 1 from J, leaving 10 bases between them. The CDR3 loop spans 16 amino acids.